Listed here are 28 T cell receptor beta chains from one sample, sequenced in a study of yellow fever vaccine responses in identical twins. TCRdb re-analysed the RT-PCR reads in MiXCR, keeping a single row per CDR3 protein. The sample records some 2,200 distinct CDR3 sequences, approximately 80% being singletons. The material was T cells from blood (PBMCs), unsorted or a sorted subset (not recorded which), obtained before or after yellow fever vaccination (not recorded which). The receptors here all came from a young woman who received the yellow fever vaccine.

This chain connects TRBV2 to TRBJ2-7; D is unresolved. Trimming removed 7 bases from V and 2 bases from J, with 12 bases in between. The CDR3 has 13 residues. The germline gives CDR1 SNHLY, CDR2 FYNNEI. The CDR3 region is CASTVGVTYEQYF. The DNA for the CDR3 is TGTGCCAGCACTGTCGGCGTTACCTACGAGCAGTACTTC.

The genes are TRBV11-3 and TRBJ1-2; TRBD1 agrees at 11 bases. The germline CDR1 and CDR2 sequences are SGHNT and YENEEA. V was pared by 5 bases and J by 7 bases, with 3 bases of the junction left unmatched. The CDR3 has 13 residues. The CDR3 sequence: CASSIGTGGGYTF. The CDR3 DNA reads as TGTGCCAGCAGCATCGGGACAGGGGGTGGCTACACCTTC.

V and J are TRBV2 and TRBJ2-3, with no clear D. The CDR3 is made up of 14 amino acids. Trimming took off 3 bases at V and 1 base at J, with 8 bases between the two ends. Germline V gene sequence: CDR1 SNHLY, CDR2 FYNNEI. The CDR3 protein is CASSDHPGTDTQYF. The CDR3 DNA follows: TGTGCCAGCAGTGATCACCCAGGCACAGATACGCAGTATTTT. The full variable domain, completed using reference TRBV2 and TRBJ2-3, is EPEVTQTPSHQVTQMGQEVILRCVPISNHLYFYWYRQILGQKVEFLVSFYNNEISEKSEIFDDQFSVERPDGSNFTLKIRSTKLEDSAMYFCASSDHPGTDTQYFGPGTRLTVL.

The chain recombines TRBV9 with TRBJ2-7; 8 bases align to TRBD1. The CDR3 extends over 14 amino acids. J was trimmed by 5 bases and V by 2 bases; bases with no gene match: 6. Germline V gene lookup returns CDR1 SGDLS and CDR2 YYNGEE. The CDR3, as DNA: TGTGCCAGCAGCGTCGGGGACAGGTTAAACGAGCAGTACTTC. Encoded protein: CASSVGDRLNEQYF.

The chain is built from TRBV20-1 and TRBJ1-2; no firm D call. CDR1 is DFQATT, CDR2 SNEGSKA, per germline (reference sequence). The ends were cut back, 7 bases at V and 0 bases at J, with 12 bases in the middle. The CDR3 length is 13 residues. The CDR3 DNA reads as TGCAGTGGTACCGCCGGTCCTAACTATGGCTACACCTTC. It specifies CSGTAGPNYGYTF.

This chain connects TRBV28 to TRBJ2-5; D is possibly TRBD2 (5 bases). V was pared by 3 bases and J by 5 bases, with 13 bases between. Germline V CDR1 and CDR2: MDHEN, SYDVKM. The length of the CDR3 is 14 residues. The CDR3 spells CASSFRGLVETQYF. The DNA for the CDR3 is TGTGCCAGCAGTTTTAGAGGGCTAGTGGAGACCCAGTACTTC. The variable domain in full, with the rest retrieved from reference TRBV28 and TRBJ2-5, is DVKVTQSSRYLVKRTGEKVFLECVQDMDHENMFWYRQDPGLGLRLIYFSYDVKMKEKGDIPEGYSVSREKKERFSLILESASTNQTSMYLCASSFRGLVETQYFGPGTRLLVL.

This clonotype is large by share. This sequence joins TRBV7-8 and TRBJ1-2, with a possible D match to TRBD1 (5 bases). The V end was cut by 3 bases, the J end by 1 base, with 9 bases between. Looked up from germline, CDR1 is SGHVS and CDR2 is FQNEAQ. This CDR3 is built from 14 residues. The CDR3 loop is CASSFPDINYGYTF. As DNA, the CDR3 is TGTGCCAGCAGCTTCCCGGACATTAACTATGGCTACACCTTC.

The chain is built from TRBV7-9 and TRBJ2-5; no reliable D call. This CDR3 region has 13 residues. Trimming removed 6 bases from V and 4 bases from J, with 12 bases in between. Germline V gives CDR1 SEHNR, CDR2 FQNEAQ (reference sequence). The chain's CDR3 is CASRPRARETQYF. As DNA, the CDR3 is TGTGCCAGCAGACCTCGGGCCCGAGAGACCCAGTACTTC.

CDR3 DNA: TGTGCCAGCAGCTTAATAGGGGCAGACTATGGCTACACCTTC. It codes for CASSLIGADYGYTF. This chain joins TRBV7-3 and TRBJ1-2; D possibly corresponds to TRBD1 (5 bases). Between the trimmed V and J ends, which lost 1 base and 3 bases, there was a span of 9 bases. Germline V lookup: CDR1 SGHTA, CDR2 FQGTGA. The CDR3 totals 14 residues.

This clonotype was counted between two and nine times. The rearrangement uses TRBV10-1 and TRBJ2-1; D possibly corresponds to TRBD2 (5 bases). The CDR3 length is 13 residues. CDR1 and CDR2 (germline): WNHNN, SYGVQD (reference sequence). Trimming left V 0 bases short and J 7 bases short, with 7 bases between. CDR3 sequence: CASSESGANEQFF. The CDR3 coding sequence is TGCGCCAGCAGTGAGTCGGGAGCAAATGAGCAGTTCTTC.

The rearrangement joins TRBV5-6 to TRBJ2-7; TRBD2 aligns across 12 bases. The CDR3 has 17 amino acids. J gave up 1 base and V 3 bases, and 8 bases lay outside the gene matches. Germline V gene lookup returns CDR1 SGHDT and CDR2 YYEEEE. CDR3 amino acids: CASSSGLAGQSSYEQYF. As DNA, the CDR3 is TGTGCCAGCAGCTCGGGACTAGCGGGCCAGTCTTCCTACGAGCAGTACTTC. Looking up the rest from reference TRBV5-6 and TRBJ2-7 gives the full variable domain: DAGVTQSPTHLIKTRGQQVTLRCSPKSGHDTVSWYQQALGQGPQFIFQYYEEEERQRGNFPDRFSGHQFPNYSSELNVNALLLGDSALYLCASSSGLAGQSSYEQYFGPGTRLTVT.

The gene calls are TRBV4-3 and TRBJ2-7, with D possibly matching TRBD1 (6 bases). The CDR3 has 16 amino acids. Germline V lookup: CDR1 LGHNA, CDR2 YSLEER. The V end lost 0 bases, the J end lost 0 bases, and 12 bases lay between the germline ends. The CDR3 region is CASSQDPGDLSYEQYF. DNA for the CDR3: TGCGCCAGCAGCCAAGATCCAGGGGATCTCTCCTACGAGCAGTACTTC.

The chain has TRBV11-1 and TRBJ2-7, with D perhaps TRBD1 (6 bases). V lost 0 bases and J lost 2, with 17 bases in between. The germline gives CDR1 SGHAT, CDR2 FQDESV (reference sequence). The CDR3 totals 17 residues. CDR3 protein: CASSLAFRGRDAYEQYF. CDR3 DNA: TGTGCCAGCAGCTTAGCTTTCAGGGGCAGGGACGCCTACGAGCAGTACTTC.

This rearrangement joins TRBV12-3 or TRBV12-4 to TRBJ2-1; 8 bases map to TRBD2. This CDR3 has 15 amino acids. The ends lost 5 bases at V and 6 bases at J; junction bases unmatched: 9. The CDR3 coding sequence is TGTGCCAGCAGTCTTGGGACTAGTGGTTCCAATGAGCAGTTCTTC. It encodes CASSLGTSGSNEQFF.

The chain joins TRBV7-3 to TRBJ2-3, with 8 bases matching TRBD2. Germline V gene data show CDR1 as SGHTA and CDR2 as FQGTGA. The CDR3 contains 16 residues. V was clipped by 0 bases and J by 4 bases; unmatched bases: 6. The CDR3 loop is CASSLTFGGAPDTQYF. In DNA form, the CDR3 reads TGTGCCAGCAGCTTAACGTTCGGGGGGGCCCCAGATACGCAGTATTTT.

This clonotype is large. This chain joins TRBV4-1 and TRBJ1-2, with 9 bases identical to TRBD1. Germline V lookup: CDR1 MGHRA, CDR2 YSYEKL. The V and J ends lost 4 bases and 1 base, in that order; junction bases with no gene match: 4. This CDR3 spans 15 amino acids. DNA for the CDR3: TGCGCCAGCAGCCCCCGGACAGGGGATAACTATGGCTACACCTTC. Amino acids: CASSPRTGDNYGYTF.

The J gene is TRBJ2-7, the V gene TRBV29-1; 8 bases fit TRBD1. The V and J ends lost 0 bases and 7 bases, in that order; junction bases with no gene match: 11. Germline values: CDR1 SQVTM, CDR2 ANQGSEA. CDR3 length equals 15 residues. CDR3 region: CSVEEPGQDTREQYF. CDR3 nucleotide sequence: TGCAGCGTTGAAGAGCCGGGACAGGACACGCGGGAGCAGTACTTC.

This chain joins TRBV4-2 and TRBJ2-7, with 9 bases aligning to TRBD2. V trimming: 0 bases; J trimming: 1 base; junction bases outside the gene matches: 4. In germline, CDR1 is LGHNA, CDR2 YNFKEQ. The CDR3 loop spans 16 amino acids. The DNA of the CDR3 is TGTGCCAGCAGCCAAGATATGACTAGCGGATCCTACGAGCAGTACTTC. This translates into CASSQDMTSGSYEQYF.

J is TRBJ2-7 and V is TRBV10-3, with 8 bases aligning to TRBD2. Germline V gene sequence: CDR1 ENHRY, CDR2 SYGVKD. Losses at the gene ends were 3 bases for V and 3 bases for J; bases not matched to a gene: 13. The CDR3 is 17 amino acids. The CDR3 bases are TGTGCCATCAGTGATCCTTGGGACGGGAGGGACCTCTACGAGCAGTACTTC. This codes for CAISDPWDGRDLYEQYF.

This rearrangement joins TRBV20-1 to TRBJ1-1; 7 bases align to TRBD1. The germline V gene encodes CDR1 DFQATT and CDR2 SNEGSKA (reference sequence). This CDR3 comprises 14 residues. V was pared by 4 bases and J by 3 bases, with 8 bases of the junction left unmatched. The CDR3 sequence is CSATLQGTHTEAFF. The CDR3 nucleotides are TGCAGTGCTACTTTACAGGGGACGCACACTGAAGCTTTCTTT.

The chain links TRBV14 to TRBJ2-7; TRBD2 agrees at 12 bases. Germline V gene lookup returns CDR1 SGHDN and CDR2 FVKESK. The CDR3 loop spans 15 amino acids. Germline trimming cut 5 bases from V and 3 bases from J; bases unmatched to any gene: 5. The CDR3 reads CASSKTSGSLYEQYF. The DNA of the CDR3 is TGTGCCAGCAGCAAGACTAGCGGGAGTCTCTACGAGCAGTACTTC.

The rearrangement uses TRBV7-9 and TRBJ1-2; D not resolved. In germline, CDR1 is SEHNR, CDR2 FQNEAQ (reference sequence). This CDR3 comprises 12 residues. V was trimmed by 5 bases and J by 3 bases, leaving 7 bases between them. The CDR3 DNA sequence: TGTGCCAGCAGCCACCCTGACTATGGCTACACCTTC. Residues: CASSHPDYGYTF. Together with reference TRBV7-9 and TRBJ1-2, the CDR3 gives the full variable domain: DTGVSQNPRHKITKRGQNVTFRCDPISEHNRLYWYRQTLGQGPEFLTYFQNEAQLEKSRLLSDRFSAERPKGSFSTLEIQRTEQGDSAMYLCASSHPDYGYTFGSGTRLTVV.

J is TRBJ2-3 and V is TRBV9; no clear D. CDR1 and CDR2 from the germline V gene are SGDLS and YYNGEE. This CDR3 is built from 13 residues. The V gene lost 4 bases and the J gene lost 2 bases, with 8 bases spanning the gap. The CDR3 protein is CASSQWATDTQYF. The CDR3 nucleotides read TGTGCCAGCAGCCAGTGGGCCACAGATACGCAGTATTTT.

The V call is TRBV6-2 or TRBV6-3, the J call TRBJ2-7; 10 bases match TRBD1. The germline gives CDR1 MNHEY, CDR2 SVGEGT. After removal of 0 bases from V and 3 bases from J, the junction contained 8 bases not matched to a gene. The CDR3 length is 17 residues. The CDR3 bases are TGTGCCAGCAGTTACTCGATCAGGGACAGGGGATTCTACGAGCAGTACTTC. Residues: CASSYSIRDRGFYEQYF.

This clonotype was detected a few times. The chain uses TRBV7-2 and TRBJ1-2; a possible D gene is TRBD1 (5 bases). Germline assignment: CDR1 SGHTA and CDR2 FQGNSA. V was shortened by 5 bases and J by 5 bases, with 15 bases between the two germline ends. The CDR3 extends over 14 amino acids. This CDR3 reads CASSPAGPDYGYTF. Written as DNA, the CDR3 is TGTGCCAGCAGCCCCGCAGGGCCGGATTATGGCTACACCTTC.

The chain links TRBV10-3 to TRBJ2-1, with D hard to call. CDR3 length equals 16 residues. Germline lookup yields CDR1 ENHRY and CDR2 SYGVKD. V gave up 0 bases and J gave up 0 bases, with 9 bases separating them. CDR3 sequence reads: CAISESWPSSYNEQFF. As DNA, the CDR3 is TGTGCCATCAGTGAGTCGTGGCCTAGCTCCTACAATGAGCAGTTCTTC.

This clonotype was counted between two and nine times. The gene calls are TRBV7-8 and TRBJ2-1, with 7 bases identical to TRBD2. The CDR3 loop spans 14 amino acids. Trimming took 1 base from V and 5 from J; bases not matched to a gene: 2. Germline V lookup: CDR1 SGHVS, CDR2 FQNEAQ. In DNA form, the CDR3 reads TGTGCCAGCAGCTTAGTTCTAGCGGACAATGAGCAGTTCTTC. Translating it yields CASSLVLADNEQFF. Full variable domain (outside the CDR3, taken from reference TRBV7-8 and TRBJ2-1): GAGVSQSPRYKVAKRGQDVALRCDPISGHVSLFWYQQALGQGPEFLTYFQNEAQLDKSGLPSDRFFAERPEGSVSTLKIQRTQQEDSAVYLCASSLVLADNEQFFGPGTRLTVL.

CDR3 nucleotide sequence: TGTGCCACCAGTGAACTGACAGGGGGCCGAGAGACCCAGTACTTC. Its translation is CATSELTGGRETQYF. V and J are TRBV24-1 and TRBJ2-5; TRBD1 agrees at 10 bases. Germline V gives CDR1 KGHDR, CDR2 SFDVKD. The CDR3 totals 15 residues. V shed 4 bases and J 4 bases; nucleotides not matched to a gene: 5.